This T cell receptor (beta chain) is from a study of T cells in Graves' hyperthyroidism and ophthalmopathy. In its sample, this clonotype was seen a few times. Its antigen remains unidentified. The CDR3 extends over 18 amino acids. V lost 3 bases and J lost 0; bases outside the gene matches: 7. Per the germline V gene, CDR1 is SGHTA and CDR2 is FQGTGA. Broader study findings: Blood samples included most of the expanded thyroid clonotypes exceeding 0.001.

What was amplified from RNA transcripts were TCR beta CDR3 regions. The primer set for the first-round RT-PCR of the TCR CDR3 was HTBI. One entry per CDR3 protein results from TCRdb running MiXCR on the multiplex PCR reads. The sample shows hundreds of thousands of distinct CDR3 sequences, about 15% of them seen only once. The TCR originated in a woman in her thirties or forties with Graves' ophthalmopathy. The sample taken for sequencing was blood. This chain links TRBV7-3 with TRBJ2-4; 11 bases are a match to TRBD2. In DNA, the CDR3 is TGTGCCAGCAGCTTTACTAGCGGGAGACCTTTAGCCAAAAACATTCAGTACTTC. This encodes CASSFTSGRPLAKNIQYF.